The clone carrying this TCR beta chain was seen a handful of times. Its antigen is as yet unknown. The library labeled individual cDNA molecules by adding unique molecular identifiers to them. TCRdb re-called the RACE reads with MiXCR, one entry per CDR3 protein. The sample contains a few hundred thousand distinct CDR3 sequences, 7.5% to 9% of which appear only once. The data were obtained in a study of human T cells and chemical hapten exposure. Whole-study context: Largely, small differences in pooled library volume made per-sample TCR yields vary.

The time point was: pre-sensitization, week 0. Treatment here: therapeutic diphenylcyclopropenone sensitization with weekly scalp DPC. Findings of the study overall: Among expanded TCRs, significantly more large CDR3 similarity clusters formed than among controls.

Trimming left V 0 bases short and J 0 bases short, with 6 bases between. CDR1 and CDR2 from the germline V gene are LNHNV and YYDKDF (reference sequence). The CDR3 is made up of 15 amino acids. This receptor was identified in a woman in her thirties or forties with alopecia areata. Some clones in this sample may be carry-over from other donors' samples. Sequencing was performed on whole blood, taken in connection with sensitization to the hapten diphenylcyclopropenone (DPC). This sequence joins TRBV15 and TRBJ1-5; D call uncertain. The CDR3 loop is CATSRDSYSNQPQHF. CDR3 in DNA: TGTGCCACCAGCAGAGACAGTTATAGCAATCAGCCCCAGCATTTT.